Shown below are 21 T cell receptor beta chains from a single sample sequenced in a study of T-cell reconstitution after alpha-beta-depleted transplantation in children. Unique molecular identifiers were used in preparing the TCRbeta library. TCRdb processed the PCR reads anew with MiXCR; each CDR3 protein has one entry. The sample has 400,000 to 500,000 distinct CDR3 sequences, approximately 10% seen once. Specimen: PBMCs from the stem cell graft donor, collected from the stem cell graft. The receptors shown here come from a human donor who donated a stem cell graft to a child with acute myeloid leukemia.

The table lists this clonotype with many counts. This chain connects TRBV5-1 to TRBJ1-1; a possible D gene is TRBD1 (6 bases). The CDR3 spans 15 residues. V shed 7 bases and J shed 1 base, with 17 bases lying between them. Germline V gene data show CDR1 as SGHRS and CDR2 as YFSETQ. The CDR3 DNA reads TGCGCCAGCTCCCAAAGAGGGGGGGGGAACACTGAAGCTTTCTTT. Translating it yields CASSQRGGGNTEAFF.

This clonotype has at least ten counts. The V call is TRBV7-9, the J call TRBJ2-1; no clear D. Between the trimmed V and J ends, which lost 1 base and 4 bases, there was a span of 14 bases. The CDR3 extends over 16 amino acids. From germline, CDR1 is SEHNR and CDR2 FQNEAQ (reference sequence). As DNA, the CDR3 is TGTGCCAGCAGCTTAGGCGCCTTGGACGGATACAATGAGCAGTTCTTC. Translated: CASSLGALDGYNEQFF.

This clonotype was counted a few times. J is TRBJ2-1 and V is TRBV9; 9 bases align to TRBD2. J gave up 8 bases and V 2 bases, and 5 bases lay outside the gene matches. This CDR3 contains 14 residues. CDR1 and CDR2 from the germline V gene are SGDLS and YYNGEE. The CDR3 DNA is TGTGCCAGCAGCGTCGCTAGCGGGAAGGATGAGCAGTTCTTC. Translated: CASSVASGKDEQFF. The full variable domain, in which reference TRBV9 and TRBJ2-1 provide the parts outside the CDR3, is DSGVTQTPKHLITATGQRVTLRCSPRSGDLSVYWYQQSLDQGLQFLIQYYNGEERAKGNILERFSAQQFPDLHSELNLSSLELGDSALYFCASSVASGKDEQFFGPGTRLTVL.

This chain connects TRBV7-2 to TRBJ1-4, with TRBD1 as a possible D gene (6 bases). The CDR3 loop spans 15 amino acids. In germline, CDR1 is SGHTA, CDR2 FQGNSA. V dropped 5 bases and J dropped 8 bases, with 18 bases sitting between them. The CDR3 loop is CASSALGGRFEKLFF. CDR3 sequence (DNA): TGTGCCAGCAGCGCATTGGGGGGGCGCTTCGAAAAACTGTTTTTT.

This clonotype was observed many times. V gene TRBV20-1 combines with J gene TRBJ2-5; D possibly corresponds to TRBD1 (6 bases). V was clipped by 3 bases and J by 5 bases, with 13 bases between them. The CDR3 is 13 residues long. In germline, CDR1 is DFQATT, CDR2 SNEGSKA (reference sequence). The CDR3 loop is CSARARGGETQYF. CDR3 coding DNA: TGCAGTGCTAGGGCCAGGGGTGGGGAGACCCAGTACTTC.

The V call is TRBV7-8, the J call TRBJ1-5; D is possibly TRBD1 (5 bases). The CDR3 loop spans 15 amino acids. Germline lookup yields CDR1 SGHVS and CDR2 FQNEAQ. Trimming shortened V by 1 base and J by 7 bases, and 14 bases separated the two germline ends. CDR3 protein: CASSLGEGRKQPQHF. The CDR3, as DNA: TGTGCCAGCAGCTTAGGGGAGGGGAGGAAGCAGCCCCAGCATTTT.

The rearrangement links TRBV7-2 to TRBJ2-5, with 15 positions matching TRBD2. There are 17 residues in the CDR3. The germline V gene encodes CDR1 SGHTA and CDR2 FQGNSA. With 4 bases clipped from V and 4 bases from J, the junction kept 7 bases outside the gene matches. The CDR3 protein is CASSWGLAGGRGETQYF. The DNA of the CDR3 is TGTGCCAGCAGCTGGGGACTAGCGGGAGGCCGGGGAGAGACCCAGTACTTC.

The gene calls are TRBV5-6 and TRBJ2-3; D gene unclear. This CDR3 has 12 amino acids. The germline V gene has CDR1 SGHDT and CDR2 YYEEEE. Trimming cost V 4 bases and J 6 bases, with 9 bases left between them. The CDR3 region is CASSRRRDTQYF. The CDR3 DNA follows: TGTGCCAGCAGCCGCAGAAGGGATACGCAGTATTTT.

This clonotype showed up just a few times. The genes are TRBV6-1 and TRBJ2-5, with TRBD1 matching 9 bases. The CDR3 is 16 residues long. Trimming took 7 bases from V and 1 from J; bases not matched to a gene: 10. Per germline, CDR1 MNHNS and CDR2 SASEGT. CDR3 DNA sequence: TGTGCCAGCACCCAGGACAGGGGTTCCGGCCAAGAGACCCAGTACTTC. Translating it yields CASTQDRGSGQETQYF.

This clonotype showed up just a few times. This rearrangement joins TRBV9 to TRBJ2-7, with 15 bases that match TRBD2. J lost 4 bases, V lost 3 bases, and 5 bases had no gene match. The germline CDR1 and CDR2 sequences are SGDLS and YYNGEE. The CDR3 is 16 amino acids. The CDR3 reads CASSGGTSGRKYEQYF. In nucleotides, the CDR3 is TGTGCCAGCAGCGGCGGGACTAGCGGGAGGAAATACGAGCAGTACTTC.

Only a few counts were recorded for this clonotype. The V gene is TRBV20-1, the J gene TRBJ2-2; 7 bases are shared with TRBD2. Germline CDR1 and CDR2: DFQATT and SNEGSKA (reference sequence). V lost 6 bases, J lost 2 bases, and 12 bases stayed unmatched. The CDR3 spans 16 residues. Written as DNA, the CDR3 is TGCAGTGCCCAGGAACCAGGCGGGGGAAACACCGGGGAGCTGTTTTTT. This codes for CSAQEPGGGNTGELFF.

This clonotype was picked up a small number of times. V usage is TRBV7-2 and J usage is TRBJ1-5; 7 positions agree with TRBD1. Per germline, CDR1 SGHTA and CDR2 FQGNSA. This CDR3 comprises 15 residues. V lost 4 bases, J lost 3 bases, and 6 bases stayed unmatched. In nucleotides, the CDR3 is TGTGCCAGCAGCTCAGACGGGACAGACAATCAGCCCCAGCATTTT. Its translation is CASSSDGTDNQPQHF.

This clonotype was detected a few times. This chain links TRBV21-1 with TRBJ1-4; the table names TRBD1, a call not compared with the DNA. TRBV21-1 is a documented pseudogene. The CDR3 runs 15 residues. The CDR3 sequence is CASSKAAGGLEKLFF. DNA for the CDR3: TGTGCCAGCAGCAAAGCGGCAGGGGGCCTTGAAAAACTGTTTTTT.

The chain is built from TRBV7-2 and TRBJ1-5; D may be TRBD1 (6 bases). Per germline, CDR1 SGHTA and CDR2 FQGNSA. The germline V and J ends were trimmed by 5 bases and 5 bases, with 16 bases remaining between them. There are 15 residues in the CDR3. CDR3 region: CASSRGGELYQPQHF. The CDR3 bases are TGTGCCAGCAGCCGAGGGGGGGAGCTTTATCAGCCCCAGCATTTT. Drawing the rest from reference TRBV7-2 and TRBJ1-5, the complete variable domain is GAGVSQSPSNKVTEKGKDVELRCDPISGHTALYWYRQSLGQGLEFLIYFQGNSAPDKSGLPSDRFSAERTGGSVSTLTIQRTQQEDSAVYLCASSRGGELYQPQHFGDGTRLSIL.

This clonotype was observed a few times. V usage is TRBV27 and J usage is TRBJ2-3, with no clear D. Trimming took 5 bases from V and 1 from J, leaving 7 bases between them. The CDR3 is made up of 13 amino acids. Germline CDR1 MNHEY, CDR2 SMNVEV (reference sequence). CDR3 bases: TGTGCCAGCAGTCAGTTTCGCACAGATACGCAGTATTTT. Translated: CASSQFRTDTQYF.

The table lists this clonotype with many counts. The V and J genes are TRBV20-1 and TRBJ2-1; 8 bases fit TRBD1. The germline V gene has CDR1 DFQATT and CDR2 SNEGSKA (reference sequence). The CDR3 has 15 amino acids. V lost 6 bases to trimming and J lost 10 bases; unmatched junction nucleotides: 17. The CDR3 region has the DNA TGCAGTGCCACCCGGACAGGGCAACAGTCCAAGGAGCAGTTCTTC. This translates into CSATRTGQQSKEQFF.

V and J are TRBV24-1 and TRBJ2-1; D call uncertain. This CDR3 comprises 15 residues. V was trimmed by 3 bases and J by 4 bases, leaving 12 bases between them. Germline CDR1 and CDR2: KGHDR and SFDVKD. As DNA, the CDR3 is TGTGCCACCAGTGATCCCCGCCGCAGTTACAATGAGCAGTTCTTC. Its protein is CATSDPRRSYNEQFF.

The rearrangement links TRBV19 to TRBJ2-3, with a tentative D call TRBD2 (6 bases). V was shortened by 6 bases and J by 4 bases, with 14 bases between the two germline ends. CDR1 LNHDA and CDR2 SQIVND come from the germline V gene (reference sequence). This CDR3 has 14 residues. The CDR3 DNA follows: TGTGCCAGTAGAACCCAACTAGCATCAGATACGCAGTATTTT. Protein sequence: CASRTQLASDTQYF.

The V call is TRBV7-9, the J call TRBJ2-1; TRBD2 matches at 8 bases. Unmatched junction bases numbered 10, after V lost 8 bases and J lost 4 bases. CDR1 and CDR2 from the germline V gene are SEHNR and FQNEAQ (reference sequence). The CDR3 totals 15 residues. CDR3 protein: CASRTSGGPYNEQFF. The CDR3 DNA is TGTGCCAGCCGAACTAGCGGAGGCCCTTACAATGAGCAGTTCTTC. The variable domain in full, with the rest retrieved from reference TRBV7-9 and TRBJ2-1, is DTGVSQNPRHKITKRGQNVTFRCDPISEHNRLYWYRQTLGQGPEFLTYFQNEAQLEKSRLLSDRFSAERPKGSFSTLEIQRTEQGDSAMYLCASRTSGGPYNEQFFGPGTRLTVL.

The chain carries TRBV6-2 or TRBV6-3 and TRBJ2-3; 7 positions match TRBD2. This CDR3 is built from 15 residues. Germline lookup yields CDR1 MNHEY and CDR2 SVGEGT. Trimming removed 5 bases from V and 2 bases from J; junction bases left unmatched: 7. CDR3 DNA sequence: TGTGCCAGCAGTCAGCGGGAAGTTCCCACAGATACGCAGTATTTT. It is translated as CASSQREVPTDTQYF.

The chain links TRBV7-3 to TRBJ2-5; D may be TRBD2 (5 bases). V gave up 1 base and J gave up 1 base, with 7 bases separating them. The CDR3 loop spans 14 amino acids. Germline CDR1 reads SGHTA; CDR2 reads FQGTGA. CDR3 loop: CASSLSGSQETQYF. For the CDR3, the DNA is TGTGCCAGCAGCTTAAGCGGGTCCCAAGAGACCCAGTACTTC.